This TCR beta chain was captured in a study of cytomegalovirus exposure and HLA in healthy donors. General study results and limits: CMV antigen specificity of a few CMV-associated chains was confirmed in vitro. The authors judged a highly shared variant cluster likely a sequencing artifact. An analysis done earlier found most TCR beta V segments productive about 87% or about 30% of the time.

With regard to this clone: Its antigen is not known.

This CDR3 has 15 residues. With 4 bases removed from V and 0 bases from J, the gap between germline ends came to 10 bases. CDR1 MGHDK and CDR2 SYGVNS come from the germline V gene. The study ran its PCR with 60 Vbeta and 13 Jbeta primers. The protocol was immunoSEQ multiplex PCR, while the TCRdb copy is restricted to in-frame clones and leaves out a portion. The data show fewer than 180,000 clones, about three fifths seen once. The source of this sequence is a woman in her fifties or sixties in good health and CMV-seropositive. The sample comprised PBMCs. The chain combines TRBV25-1 with TRBJ2-1, with D possibly matching TRBD1 (5 bases). This CDR3 reads CASSVQESSYNEQFF. The CDR3 coding sequence is TGTGCCAGCAGTGTACAGGAGAGCTCCTACAATGAGCAGTTCTTC. Supplemented by reference TRBV25-1 and TRBJ2-1, the full variable domain reads EADIYQTPRYLVIGTGKKITLECSQTMGHDKMYWYQQDPGMELHLIHYSYGVNSTEKGDLSSESTVSRIRTEHFPLTLESARPSHTSQYLCASSVQESSYNEQFFGPGTRLTVL.